These T cell receptor beta chains were read from a single sample in a study of CD8+ T cells in alopecia areata. The protocol was immunoSEQ multiplex PCR, while the TCRdb copy is restricted to in-frame clones and leaves out a portion. The sample records 65,000 to 95,000 clones, just over 50% being singletons. Input material: NKG2D-high CD8+ T cells sorted from blood. Receptors originate from a human donor with alopecia areata. CDR3s leave out the opening cysteine and the closing phenylalanine or tryptophan.

V	J	CDR3
TRBV4-1	TRBJ1-2	ASSPRQGNVQGYT
TRBV30	TRBJ2-7	AWINVGTSGVYEQY
TRBV7-9	TRBJ2-7	ASSSPDGYSYEQY
TRBV29-1	TRBJ2-1	SAAGRFLDEQF
TRBV21-1	TRBJ2-3	ASSAHRDTQY
TRBV4-1	TRBJ2-7	ASSQGRVFEQY
TRBV10-2	TRBJ2-7	ASTGGSPSYEQY
TRBV27	TRBJ1-5	ASSLSPGNQPQH
TRBV27	TRBJ1-2	ASSLSPTGNGYT
TRBV20-1	TRBJ1-1	RGGGTEAF
TRBV28	TRBJ2-3	ASRFGTRSSTDTQY
TRBV29-1	TRBJ2-3	SVDLGRVPLSTDTQY
TRBV7-2	TRBJ2-1	ASSSNYNEQF
TRBV29-1	TRBJ2-1	SVEDGNERSYNEQF
TRBV29-1	TRBJ2-2	SGRGENTGELF
TRBV29-1	TRBJ1-4	SVEDPGPGEKLF
TRBV5-1	TRBJ2-3	ASVGTWGDTQY
TRBV28	TRBJ2-5	ASSLALNPWTAQSETQY
TRBV29-1	TRBJ2-7	SVGPGAYEQY
TRBV9	TRBJ2-3	ASSVATSDTQY
TRBV28	TRBJ1-2	ASSLGQGHGYT
TRBV9	TRBJ2-1	ASSVSNEQF
TRBV27	TRBJ2-6	ASSFGAGANVLT
TRBV27	TRBJ2-7	ASSDTRVGQY
TRBV27	TRBJ2-7	ASSLSFLGQGVYEQY
TRBV28	TRBJ2-1	ASSSSGSNEQF
TRBV28	TRBJ2-7	ASSLYSGQGYEQY
TRBV7-2	TRBJ2-4	ASSSTQEVGY
TRBV5-6	TRBJ2-4	ASSHGGGLAKNIQY
TRBV2	TRBJ2-5	ASSQELAGDQETQY
TRBV6-5	TRBJ2-5	ASSRNEGQETQY
TRBV4-2	TRBJ2-5	ASSQDSTASGREYQETQY
TRBV30	TRBJ2-1	AWSVFSGGRARDEQF
TRBV6-5	TRBJ2-4	ASTLSGQKGIQY
TRBV5-1	TRBJ2-5	ASFEGVEETQY
TRBV28	TRBJ2-1	ASVSGDSYNEQF
TRBV9	TRBJ2-2	ASSGSIDRATGELF
TRBV5-6	TRBJ1-1	ASSSQGAEAF
TRBV14	TRBJ2-7	ASSQLNEQY
TRBV30	TRBJ2-1	AWSSMVRNEQF
TRBV11-2	TRBJ2-1	ASSSPTTGGNEQF
TRBV7-8	TRBJ2-7	ASSLRGVNHEQY
TRBV29-1	TRBJ1-1	SVSGHQNTEAF
TRBV5-4	TRBJ2-7	ASSLEYTPYEQY
TRBV30	TRBJ2-1	AWGAGVSYNEQF
TRBV2	TRBJ2-3	ASRELAGSTSAQY
TRBV29-1	TRBJ2-7	SVEGDDTEGYEQY
TRBV14	TRBJ2-6	ASGGSGANVLT
TRBV27	TRBJ2-2	ASKRDGELF
TRBV29-1	TRBJ2-3	SVWDSSTDTQY
TRBV6-5	TRBJ2-2	ASSPNTGELF
TRBV7-2	TRBJ1-5	ASSFGELDQPQH
TRBV11-2	TRBJ2-1	ASSFNEQF
TRBV9	TRBJ1-2	ASSVTGTYGYT
TRBV29-1	TRBJ1-5	SVGTGNSQPQH
TRBV28	TRBJ2-1	ASSHGSYNEQF
TRBV29-1	TRBJ1-1	SVPTGNTEAF
TRBV18	TRBJ2-7	ASSPLGTLIEQY
TRBV27	TRBJ1-6	ASSPRRDNSPLH
TRBV29-1	TRBJ2-7	SVEDLRGLRYEQY